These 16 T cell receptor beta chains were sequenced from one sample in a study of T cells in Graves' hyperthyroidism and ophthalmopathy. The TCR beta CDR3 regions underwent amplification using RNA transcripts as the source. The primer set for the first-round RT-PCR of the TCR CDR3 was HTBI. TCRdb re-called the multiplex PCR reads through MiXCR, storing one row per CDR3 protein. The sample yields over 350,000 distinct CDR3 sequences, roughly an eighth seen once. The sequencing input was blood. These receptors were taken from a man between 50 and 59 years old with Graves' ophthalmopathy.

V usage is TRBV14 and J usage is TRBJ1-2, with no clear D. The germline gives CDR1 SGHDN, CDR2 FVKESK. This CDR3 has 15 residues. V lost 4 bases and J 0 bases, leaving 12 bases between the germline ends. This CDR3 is CASSPRLSANYGYTF. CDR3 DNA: TGTGCCAGCAGCCCTCGGCTCTCAGCTAACTATGGCTACACCTTC.

CDR3 nucleotide sequence: TGTGCCAGTAGTATAACGGGACTAGCGGGAGCCGGGGAGCTGTTTTTT. This codes for CASSITGLAGAGELFF. V gene TRBV19 combines with J gene TRBJ2-2; the match to TRBD2 covers 14 bases. CDR3 length: 16 residues. J lost 6 bases, V lost 2 bases, and 2 bases had no gene match. CDR1 and CDR2 from the germline V gene are LNHDA and SQIVND (reference sequence). Drawing the rest from reference TRBV19 and TRBJ2-2, the complete variable domain is DGGITQSPKYLFRKEGQNVTLSCEQNLNHDAMYWYRQDPGQGLRLIYYSQIVNDFQKGDIAEGYSVSREKKESFPLTVTSAQKNPTAFYLCASSITGLAGAGELFFGEGSRLTVL.

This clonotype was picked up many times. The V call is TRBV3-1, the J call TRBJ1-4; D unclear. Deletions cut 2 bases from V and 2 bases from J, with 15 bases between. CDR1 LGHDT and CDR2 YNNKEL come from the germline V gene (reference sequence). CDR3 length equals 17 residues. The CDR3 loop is CASSQSTRRQTNEKLFF. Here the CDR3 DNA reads TGTGCCAGCAGCCAATCGACAAGGCGGCAGACTAATGAAAAACTGTTTTTT.

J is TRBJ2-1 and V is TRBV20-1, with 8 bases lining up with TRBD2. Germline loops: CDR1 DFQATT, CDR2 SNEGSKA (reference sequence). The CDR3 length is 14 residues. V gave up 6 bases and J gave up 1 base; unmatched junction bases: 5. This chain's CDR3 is CSARTSWSYNEQFF. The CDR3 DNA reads TGCAGTGCCCGGACTAGCTGGTCCTACAATGAGCAGTTCTTC.

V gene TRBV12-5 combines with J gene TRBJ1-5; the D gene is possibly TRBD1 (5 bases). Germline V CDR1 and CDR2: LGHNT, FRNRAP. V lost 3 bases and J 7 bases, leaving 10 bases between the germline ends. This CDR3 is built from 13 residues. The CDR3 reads CASGFGGEQPQHF. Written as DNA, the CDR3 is TGTGCTAGTGGTTTCGGGGGAGAGCAGCCCCAGCATTTT.

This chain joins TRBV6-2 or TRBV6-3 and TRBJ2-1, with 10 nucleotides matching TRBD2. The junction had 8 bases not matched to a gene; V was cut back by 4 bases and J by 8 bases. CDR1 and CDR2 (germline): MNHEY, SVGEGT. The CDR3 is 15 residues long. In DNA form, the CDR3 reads TGTGCCAGCAGTTCATACGAGCGGGAGGGTCATGAGCAGTTCTTC. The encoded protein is CASSSYEREGHEQFF.

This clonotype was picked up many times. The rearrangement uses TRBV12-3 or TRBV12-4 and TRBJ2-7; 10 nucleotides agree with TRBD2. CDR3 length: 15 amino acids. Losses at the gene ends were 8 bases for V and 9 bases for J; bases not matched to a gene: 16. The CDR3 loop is CASQASGGTEGGQYF. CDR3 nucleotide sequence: TGTGCCAGCCAGGCTAGCGGGGGAACCGAAGGCGGGCAGTACTTC.

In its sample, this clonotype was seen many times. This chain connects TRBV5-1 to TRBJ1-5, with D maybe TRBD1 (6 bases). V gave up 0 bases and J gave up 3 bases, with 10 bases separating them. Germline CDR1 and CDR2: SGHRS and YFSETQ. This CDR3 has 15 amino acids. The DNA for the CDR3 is TGCGCCAGCAGCTTGGCAGGGGTCAACAATCAGCCCCAGCATTTT. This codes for CASSLAGVNNQPQHF.

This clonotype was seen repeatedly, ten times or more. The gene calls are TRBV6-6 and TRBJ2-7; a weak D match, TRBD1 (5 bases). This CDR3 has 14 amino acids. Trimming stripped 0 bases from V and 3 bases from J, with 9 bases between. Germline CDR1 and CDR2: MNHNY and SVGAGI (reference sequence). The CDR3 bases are TGTGCCAGCAGTTACTCTTGGGGCTACTACGAGCAGTACTTC. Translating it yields CASSYSWGYYEQYF.

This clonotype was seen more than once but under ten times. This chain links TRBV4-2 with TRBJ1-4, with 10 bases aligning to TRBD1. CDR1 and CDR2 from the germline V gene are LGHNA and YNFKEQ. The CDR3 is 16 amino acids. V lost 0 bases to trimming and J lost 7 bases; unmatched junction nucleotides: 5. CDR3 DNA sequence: TGTGCCAGCAGCCAAGAGTTTGGACAGGGGGGTGAAAAACTGTTTTTT. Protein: CASSQEFGQGGEKLFF.

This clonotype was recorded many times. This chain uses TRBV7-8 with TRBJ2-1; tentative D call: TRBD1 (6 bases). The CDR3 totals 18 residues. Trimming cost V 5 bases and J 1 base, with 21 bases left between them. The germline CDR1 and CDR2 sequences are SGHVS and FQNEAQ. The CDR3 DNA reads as TGTGCCAGCAGCCACCGGCGGCAGGGGATAATTTCCTACAATGAGCAGTTCTTC. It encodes CASSHRRQGIISYNEQFF.

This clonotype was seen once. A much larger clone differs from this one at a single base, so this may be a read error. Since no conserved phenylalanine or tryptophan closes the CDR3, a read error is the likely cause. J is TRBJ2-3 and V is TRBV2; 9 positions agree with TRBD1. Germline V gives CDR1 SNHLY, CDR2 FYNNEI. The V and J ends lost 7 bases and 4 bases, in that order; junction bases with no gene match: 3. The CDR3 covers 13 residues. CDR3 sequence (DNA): TGTGCCAGCAAGGGACAGGGCCCAGATACGCAGTATCTT. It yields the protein CASKGQGPDTQYL.

In DNA, the CDR3 is TGTGCCAGTAGCAAAATAGCGTCTTCCTACGAGCAGTACTTC. Residues: CASSKIASSYEQYF. The rearrangement links TRBV19 to TRBJ2-7; perhaps TRBD2 as D (5 bases). CDR1 LNHDA and CDR2 SQIVND come from the germline V gene (reference sequence). Trimming shortened V by 6 bases and J by 1 base, and 13 bases separated the two germline ends. CDR3 length: 14 amino acids.

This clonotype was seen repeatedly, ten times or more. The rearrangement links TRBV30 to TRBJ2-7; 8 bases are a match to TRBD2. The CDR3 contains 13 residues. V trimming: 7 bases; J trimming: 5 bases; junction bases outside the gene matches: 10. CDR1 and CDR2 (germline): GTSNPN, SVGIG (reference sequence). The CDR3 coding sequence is TGTGCCTCCCAGCGGGAGCAGGGTAACGAGCAGTACTTC. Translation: CASQREQGNEQYF.

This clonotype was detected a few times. CDR3 sequence (DNA): TGTGCCAGTTCTAATACAGGGGGCGCAGGCGGGGGCTACACCTTC. Amino acids: CASSNTGGAGGGYTF. The rearrangement links TRBV27 to TRBJ1-2, with TRBD1 matching over 9 bases. Germline CDR1 reads MNHEY; CDR2 reads SMNVEV (reference sequence). This CDR3 is 15 amino acids long. V shed 9 bases and J 8 bases; nucleotides not matched to a gene: 16.

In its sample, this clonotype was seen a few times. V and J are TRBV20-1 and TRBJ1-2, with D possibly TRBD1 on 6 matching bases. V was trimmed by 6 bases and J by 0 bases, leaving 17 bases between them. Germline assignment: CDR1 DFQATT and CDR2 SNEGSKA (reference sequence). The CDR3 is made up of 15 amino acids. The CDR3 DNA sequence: TGCAGTGCCCCGCGGACAGCGGAGCCTAACTATGGCTACACCTTC. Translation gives CSAPRTAEPNYGYTF.